A single sample is the source of the 7 T cell receptor beta chains below, sequenced in a study of blood T cell repertoires in COVID-19 (dated by TCRdb to 2020 to 2021). Library preparation was by the immunoSEQ multiplex PCR assay. Imported from immuneACCESS, the table was reduced by TCRdb to in-frame sequences with V and J called. These copies leave out some clones; in studies compared against another copy, an unresolved V gene accounts for under half, and the cause of the remainder is not known. The sample has about 190,000 clones on record, 80% to 90% of them singletons. Clones ranked in the top ten supply around 13% of the sample. The material sequenced was peripheral blood. These TCRs come from a woman in her 70s with COVID-19, enrolled during active disease.

In nucleotides, the CDR3 is TGTGCCACCAGCAGAGACTATTCACCCCTCCACTTT. Protein product: CATSRDYSPLHF. This rearrangement joins TRBV15 to TRBJ1-6; no firm D call. Germline V gene sequence: CDR1 LNHNV, CDR2 YYDKDF (reference sequence). Trimming cost V 0 bases and J 8 bases, with 2 bases left between them. This CDR3 has 12 residues. Based on the CDR3 plus reference TRBV15 and TRBJ1-6, the full variable domain is DAMVIQNPRYQVTQFGKPVTLSCSQTLNHNVMYWYQQKSSQAPKLLFHYYDKDFNNEADTPDNFQSRRPNTSFCFLDIRSPGLGDTAMYLCATSRDYSPLHFGNGTRLTVT.

This chain links TRBV7-9 with TRBJ2-5; TRBD2 might be the D (6 bases). The germline V gene has CDR1 SEHNR and CDR2 FQNEAQ (reference sequence). V gave up 5 bases and J gave up 1 base, with 17 bases separating them. This CDR3 has 16 amino acids. Here the CDR3 reads CASSPGLRAAQETQYF. The CDR3 DNA reads TGTGCCAGCAGCCCCGGACTACGGGCAGCCCAAGAGACCCAGTACTTC. Complete variable domain (other parts from reference TRBV7-9 and TRBJ2-5): DTGVSQNPRHKITKRGQNVTFRCDPISEHNRLYWYRQTLGQGPEFLTYFQNEAQLEKSRLLSDRFSAERPKGSFSTLEIQRTEQGDSAMYLCASSPGLRAAQETQYFGPGTRLLVL.

The V gene is TRBV18, the J gene TRBJ1-2; no reliable D call. V was trimmed by 3 bases and J by 4 bases, leaving 12 bases between them. From germline, CDR1 is KGHSH and CDR2 LQKENI. CDR3 length equals 14 residues. The CDR3 nucleotides read TGTGCCAGCTCACCTTACATGGCCGCCTATGGCTACACCTTC. Amino acids: CASSPYMAAYGYTF.

The V call is TRBV30, the J call TRBJ2-6, with D perhaps TRBD2 (7 bases). Germline V gives CDR1 GTSNPN, CDR2 SVGIG (reference sequence). The CDR3 has 15 amino acids. The V end was cut by 1 base, the J end by 2 bases, with 9 bases between. CDR3 in DNA: TGTGCCTGGAGTGGCGGGGGCGCTGGGGCCAACGTCCTGACTTTC. Protein sequence: CAWSGGGAGANVLTF.

This clone was observed a single time. The chain combines TRBV18 with TRBJ2-1, with 9 bases matching TRBD2. J gave up 4 bases and V 1 base, and 2 bases lay outside the gene matches. Germline loops: CDR1 KGHSH, CDR2 LQKENI. CDR3 length: 15 amino acids. CDR3 protein: CASSPLAGEYNEQFF. CDR3 sequence (DNA): TGTGCCAGCTCACCACTAGCGGGGGAATACAATGAGCAGTTCTTC. The complete variable domain, with remaining parts taken from reference TRBV18 and TRBJ2-1, reads NAGVMQNPRHLVRRRGQEARLRCSPMKGHSHVYWYRQLPEEGLKFMVYLQKENIIDESGMPKERFSAEFPKEGPSILRIQQVVRGDSAAYFCASSPLAGEYNEQFFGPGTRLTVL.

The rearrangement links TRBV6-5 to TRBJ1-3; D not certain. The V end was cut by 7 bases, the J end by 2 bases, with 6 bases between. CDR1 and CDR2 from the germline V gene are MNHEY and SVGAGI. The CDR3 runs to 12 residues. The CDR3: CASIFPGNTIYF. CDR3 in DNA: TGTGCCAGCATCTTTCCTGGAAACACCATATATTTT.

The gene calls are TRBV4-1 and TRBJ2-5; possibly TRBD2 for D (6 bases). The CDR3 has 16 residues. V was clipped by 0 bases and J by 0 bases, with 11 bases between them. Germline loops: CDR1 MGHRA, CDR2 YSYEKL. CDR3 residues: CASSQDGTGNQETQYF. The CDR3, as DNA: TGCGCCAGCAGCCAAGACGGGACTGGGAACCAAGAGACCCAGTACTTC.